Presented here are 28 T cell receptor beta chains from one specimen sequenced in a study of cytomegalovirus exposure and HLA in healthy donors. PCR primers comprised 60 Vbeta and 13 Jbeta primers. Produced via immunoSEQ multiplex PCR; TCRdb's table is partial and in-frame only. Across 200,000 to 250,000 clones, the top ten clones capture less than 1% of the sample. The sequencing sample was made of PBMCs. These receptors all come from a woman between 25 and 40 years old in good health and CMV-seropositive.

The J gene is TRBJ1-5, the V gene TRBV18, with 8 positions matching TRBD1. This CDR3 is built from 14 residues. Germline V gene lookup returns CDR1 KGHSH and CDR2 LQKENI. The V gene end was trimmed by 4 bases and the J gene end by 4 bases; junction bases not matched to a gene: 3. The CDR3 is CASSQGQANQPQHF. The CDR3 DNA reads TGTGCCAGCTCACAGGGACAGGCGAATCAGCCCCAGCATTTT.

CDR3 region: CASSWGLVGGEQYF. Here the CDR3 DNA reads TGTGCCAGCAGCTGGGGCCTAGTCGGTGGGGAGCAGTACTTC. V and J are TRBV11-2 and TRBJ2-7; D might be TRBD1 (5 bases). The ends were cut back, 4 bases at V and 7 bases at J, with 17 bases in the middle. The CDR3 covers 14 residues. Germline assignment: CDR1 SGHAT and CDR2 FQNNGV.

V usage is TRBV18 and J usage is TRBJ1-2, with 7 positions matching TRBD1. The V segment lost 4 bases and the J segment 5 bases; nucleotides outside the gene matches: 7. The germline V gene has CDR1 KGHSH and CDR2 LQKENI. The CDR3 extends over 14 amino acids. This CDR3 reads CASSLSRDRYGYTF. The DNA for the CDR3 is TGTGCCAGCTCACTTTCCCGGGACAGATATGGCTACACCTTC.

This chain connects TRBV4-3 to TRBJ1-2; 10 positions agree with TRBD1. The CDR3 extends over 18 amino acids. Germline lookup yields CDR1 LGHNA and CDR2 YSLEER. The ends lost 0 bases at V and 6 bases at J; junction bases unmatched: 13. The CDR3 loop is CASSQDLLSRDRGHGYTF. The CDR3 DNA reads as TGCGCCAGCAGCCAAGATCTTCTAAGTAGGGACAGGGGCCATGGCTACACCTTC.

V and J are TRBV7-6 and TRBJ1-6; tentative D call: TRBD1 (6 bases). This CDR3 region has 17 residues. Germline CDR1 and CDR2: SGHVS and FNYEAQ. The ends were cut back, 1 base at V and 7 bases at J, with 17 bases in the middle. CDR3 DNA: TGTGCCAGCAGCTTAGGTCCCCTCAGGGGTAAGAATTCACCCCTCCACTTT. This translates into CASSLGPLRGKNSPLHF.

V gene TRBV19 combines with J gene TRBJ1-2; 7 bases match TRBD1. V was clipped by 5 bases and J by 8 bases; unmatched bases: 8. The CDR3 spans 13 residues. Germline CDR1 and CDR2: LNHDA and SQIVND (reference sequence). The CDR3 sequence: CASSRQGVGGYTF. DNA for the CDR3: TGTGCCAGTAGTCGGCAGGGGGTAGGCGGCTACACCTTC.

The CDR3 bases are TGTGCCAGCTCACCGGGACTAGCGGCGACGGGCCTCGAGCAGTACTTC. It translates to CASSPGLAATGLEQYF. J is TRBJ2-5 and V is TRBV18; 11 bases line up with TRBD2. The tail of the sequence fits TRBJ2-7 better, so the J call may be wrong. Per the germline V gene, CDR1 is KGHSH and CDR2 is LQKENI. The CDR3 runs 16 residues.

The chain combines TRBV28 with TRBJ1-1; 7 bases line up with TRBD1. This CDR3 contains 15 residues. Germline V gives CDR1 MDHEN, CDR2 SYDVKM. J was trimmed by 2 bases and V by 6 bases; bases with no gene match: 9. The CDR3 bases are TGTGCCAGCAGCCCGGTTGGGACAGAAAACACTGAAGCTTTCTTT. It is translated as CASSPVGTENTEAFF.

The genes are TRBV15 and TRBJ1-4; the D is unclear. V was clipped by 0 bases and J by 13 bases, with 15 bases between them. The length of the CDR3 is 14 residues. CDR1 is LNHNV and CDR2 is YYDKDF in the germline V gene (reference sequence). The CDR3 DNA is TGTGCCACCAGCAGAGATCCCCCCCCTAATGTACTGTTTTTT. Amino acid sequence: CATSRDPPPNVLFF.

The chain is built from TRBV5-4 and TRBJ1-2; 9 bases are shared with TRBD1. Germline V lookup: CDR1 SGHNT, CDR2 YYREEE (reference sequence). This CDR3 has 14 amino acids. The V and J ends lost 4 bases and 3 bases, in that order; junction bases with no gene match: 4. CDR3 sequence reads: CASSTGQGHYGYTF. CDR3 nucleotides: TGTGCCAGCAGCACCGGACAGGGGCACTATGGCTACACCTTC.

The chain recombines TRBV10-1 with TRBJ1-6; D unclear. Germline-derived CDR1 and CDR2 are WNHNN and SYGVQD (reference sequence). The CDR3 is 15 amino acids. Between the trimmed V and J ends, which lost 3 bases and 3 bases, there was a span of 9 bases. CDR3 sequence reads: CASSDGQDYNSPLHF. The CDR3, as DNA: TGCGCCAGCAGTGACGGCCAGGACTATAATTCACCCCTCCACTTT.

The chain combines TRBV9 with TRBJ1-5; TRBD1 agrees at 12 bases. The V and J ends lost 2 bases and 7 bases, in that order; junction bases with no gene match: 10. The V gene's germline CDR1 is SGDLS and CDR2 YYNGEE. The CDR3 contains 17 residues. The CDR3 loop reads CASSVGTGTGGGQPQHF. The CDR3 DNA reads TGTGCCAGCAGCGTGGGGACAGGGACAGGGGGCGGACAGCCCCAGCATTTT.

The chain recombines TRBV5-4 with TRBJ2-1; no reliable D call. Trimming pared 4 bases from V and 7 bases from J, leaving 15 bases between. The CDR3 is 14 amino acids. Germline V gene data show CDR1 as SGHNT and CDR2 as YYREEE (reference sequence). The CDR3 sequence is CASSLTQTRNEQFF. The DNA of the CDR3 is TGTGCCAGCAGCCTGACACAGACCAGGAATGAGCAGTTCTTC.

CDR3 sequence: CASRQQTADTQYF. The CDR3 coding sequence is TGTGCCAGCAGGCAGCAGACTGCAGATACGCAGTATTTT. J is TRBJ2-3 and V is TRBV6-5; D call uncertain. The CDR3 has 13 amino acids. With 6 bases removed from V and 4 bases from J, the gap between germline ends came to 11 bases. CDR1 is MNHEY, CDR2 SVGAGI, per germline.

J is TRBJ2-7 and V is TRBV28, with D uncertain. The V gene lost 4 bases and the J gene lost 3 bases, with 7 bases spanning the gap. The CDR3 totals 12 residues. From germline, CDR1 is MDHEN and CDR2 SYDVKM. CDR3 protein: CASSSNIYEQYF. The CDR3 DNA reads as TGTGCCAGCAGTTCCAACATCTACGAGCAGTACTTC.

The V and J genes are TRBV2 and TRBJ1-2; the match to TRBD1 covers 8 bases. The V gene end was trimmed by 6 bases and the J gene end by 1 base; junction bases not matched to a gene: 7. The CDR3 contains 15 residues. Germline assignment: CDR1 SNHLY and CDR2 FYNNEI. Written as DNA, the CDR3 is TGTGCCAGCAGCCGGGACAGGACCAGTAACTATGGCTACACCTTC. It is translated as CASSRDRTSNYGYTF.

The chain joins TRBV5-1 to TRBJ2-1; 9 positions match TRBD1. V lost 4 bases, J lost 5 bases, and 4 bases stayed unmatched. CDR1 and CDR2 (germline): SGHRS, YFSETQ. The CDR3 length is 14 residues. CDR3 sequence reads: CASSRDRVDNEQFF. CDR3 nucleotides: TGCGCCAGCAGCCGGGACAGGGTGGACAATGAGCAGTTCTTC.

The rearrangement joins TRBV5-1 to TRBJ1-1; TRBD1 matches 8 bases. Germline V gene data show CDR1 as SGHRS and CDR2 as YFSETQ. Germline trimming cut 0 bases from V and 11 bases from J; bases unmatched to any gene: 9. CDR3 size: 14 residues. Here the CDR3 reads CASSLASDRARAFF. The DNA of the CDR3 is TGCGCCAGCAGCTTGGCTTCGGACAGGGCTCGCGCTTTCTTT. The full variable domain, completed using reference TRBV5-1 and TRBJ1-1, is KAGVTQTPRYLIKTRGQQVTLSCSPISGHRSVSWYQQTPGQGLQFLFEYFSETQRNKGNFPGRFSGRQFSNSRSEMNVSTLELGDSALYLCASSLASDRARAFFGQGTRLTVV.

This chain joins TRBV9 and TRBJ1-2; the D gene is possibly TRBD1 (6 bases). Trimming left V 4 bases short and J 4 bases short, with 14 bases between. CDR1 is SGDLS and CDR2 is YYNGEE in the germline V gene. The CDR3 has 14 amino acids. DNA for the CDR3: TGTGCCAGCAGCAGGCCCGGGACATTCTATGGCTACACCTTC. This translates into CASSRPGTFYGYTF.

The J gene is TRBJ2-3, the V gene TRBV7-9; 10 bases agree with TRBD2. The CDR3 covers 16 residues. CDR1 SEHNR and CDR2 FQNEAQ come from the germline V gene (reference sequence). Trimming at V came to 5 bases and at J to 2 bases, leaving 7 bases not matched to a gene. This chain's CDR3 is CASSQWTSGITDTQYF. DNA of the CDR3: TGTGCCAGCAGCCAGTGGACTAGCGGAATCACAGATACGCAGTATTTT.

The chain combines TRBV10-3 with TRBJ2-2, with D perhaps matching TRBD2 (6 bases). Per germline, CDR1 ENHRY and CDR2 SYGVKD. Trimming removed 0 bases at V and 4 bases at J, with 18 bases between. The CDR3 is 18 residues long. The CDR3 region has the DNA TGTGCCATCAGTGAGTCGTTCGGGGGAACAAGTGGCACCGGGGAGCTGTTTTTT. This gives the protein CAISESFGGTSGTGELFF.

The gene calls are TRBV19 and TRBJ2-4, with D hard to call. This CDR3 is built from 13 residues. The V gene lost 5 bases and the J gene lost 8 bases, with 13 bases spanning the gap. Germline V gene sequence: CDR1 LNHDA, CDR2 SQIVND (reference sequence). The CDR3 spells CASSPRPEDIQYF. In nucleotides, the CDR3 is TGTGCCAGTAGTCCAAGACCTGAGGACATTCAGTACTTC.

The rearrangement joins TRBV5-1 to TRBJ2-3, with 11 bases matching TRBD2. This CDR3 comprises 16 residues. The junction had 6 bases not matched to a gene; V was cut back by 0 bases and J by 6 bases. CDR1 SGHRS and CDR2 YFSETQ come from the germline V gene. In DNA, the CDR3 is TGCGCCAGCAGCTTGGCCCTAGCGGGGGGCCGGGATACGCAGTATTTT. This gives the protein CASSLALAGGRDTQYF. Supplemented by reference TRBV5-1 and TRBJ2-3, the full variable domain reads KAGVTQTPRYLIKTRGQQVTLSCSPISGHRSVSWYQQTPGQGLQFLFEYFSETQRNKGNFPGRFSGRQFSNSRSEMNVSTLELGDSALYLCASSLALAGGRDTQYFGPGTRLTVL.

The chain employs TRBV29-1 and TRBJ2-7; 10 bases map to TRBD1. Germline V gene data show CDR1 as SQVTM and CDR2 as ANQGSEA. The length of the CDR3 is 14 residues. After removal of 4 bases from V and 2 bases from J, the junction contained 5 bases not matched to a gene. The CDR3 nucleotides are TGCAGCGTTGGACTCGGGACAGGGGCCTACGAGCAGTACTTC. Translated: CSVGLGTGAYEQYF.

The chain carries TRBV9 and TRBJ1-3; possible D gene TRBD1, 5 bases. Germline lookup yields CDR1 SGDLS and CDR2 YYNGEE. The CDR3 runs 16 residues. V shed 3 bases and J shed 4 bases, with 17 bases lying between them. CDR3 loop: CASSAPRPGEGNTIYF. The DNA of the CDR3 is TGTGCCAGCAGCGCTCCCCGTCCGGGGGAGGGAAACACCATATATTTT.

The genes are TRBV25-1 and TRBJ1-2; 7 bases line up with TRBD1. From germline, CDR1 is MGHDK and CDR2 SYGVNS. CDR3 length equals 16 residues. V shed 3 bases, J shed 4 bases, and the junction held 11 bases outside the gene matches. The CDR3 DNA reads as TGTGCCAGCAGTGATCCCTCGACAGGGACAGCCTATGGCTACACCTTC. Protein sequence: CASSDPSTGTAYGYTF.

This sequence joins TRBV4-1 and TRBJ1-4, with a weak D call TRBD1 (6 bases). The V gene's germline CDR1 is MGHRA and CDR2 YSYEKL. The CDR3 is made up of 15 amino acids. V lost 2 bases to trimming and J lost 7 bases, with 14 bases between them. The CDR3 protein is CASSQPQGRGEKLFF. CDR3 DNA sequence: TGCGCCAGCAGCCAACCGCAGGGGAGGGGTGAAAAACTGTTTTTT.

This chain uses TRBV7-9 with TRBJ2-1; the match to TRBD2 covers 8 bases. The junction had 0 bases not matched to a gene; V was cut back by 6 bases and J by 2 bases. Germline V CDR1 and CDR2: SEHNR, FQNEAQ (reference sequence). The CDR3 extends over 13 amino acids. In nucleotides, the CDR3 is TGTGCCAGCAGGCGGGGGGCCTACAATGAGCAGTTCTTC. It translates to CASRRGAYNEQFF.